The 24 T cell receptor beta chains listed next were all sequenced from one sample in a study of blood T cell repertoires in COVID-19. Some clones are missing from TCRdb's copy, which holds only in-frame ones; the method was immunoSEQ multiplex PCR. The repertoire holds some 190,000 clones, with around 80% as singletons. The source material was PBMCs or T cells enriched from blood (not recorded which). These TCRs come from a young man with acute COVID-19.

This clone was counted once. The J gene is TRBJ2-2, the V gene TRBV7-3; no definite D call. V shed 2 bases and J shed 6 bases, with 7 bases lying between them. The CDR3 spans 13 residues. Germline-derived CDR1 and CDR2 are SGHTA and FQGTGA. CDR3: CASSLYLAGELFF. The CDR3 DNA is TGTGCCAGCAGCTTATACTTGGCCGGGGAGCTGTTTTTT.

The DNA for the CDR3 is TGTGCCAGCAGACTGGGAGGAGGCTCACCCCTCCACTTT. The encoded protein is CASRLGGGSPLHF. The chain couples TRBV14 to TRBJ1-6; D unresolved. CDR3 length: 13 amino acids. V lost 6 bases and J lost 10, with 13 bases in between. Germline V CDR1 and CDR2: SGHDN, FVKESK.

V and J are TRBV5-1 and TRBJ2-1, with 7 bases matching TRBD2. With 1 base clipped from V and 8 bases from J, the junction kept 9 bases outside the gene matches. The CDR3 has 15 amino acids. The germline V gene has CDR1 SGHRS and CDR2 YFSETQ. The CDR3 protein is CASSLLAGEGHEQFF. CDR3 in DNA: TGCGCCAGCAGCTTGCTGGCGGGGGAGGGTCATGAGCAGTTCTTC.

The chain is built from TRBV29-1 and TRBJ1-2; D is ambiguous. Germline loops: CDR1 SQVTM, CDR2 ANQGSEA. V lost 7 bases to trimming and J lost 0 bases, with 9 bases between them. This CDR3 contains 12 residues. The CDR3 DNA reads as TGCAGCGACCAGGAAACTAACTATGGCTACACCTTC. It yields the protein CSDQETNYGYTF.

This chain uses TRBV3-1 (or the pseudogene TRBV3-2) with TRBJ1-6; 7 positions agree with TRBD1. CDR3 size: 16 residues. The J segment lost 1 base and the V segment lost 1 base, leaving 1 base of the junction unmatched. The germline CDR1 and CDR2 sequences are LGHDT and YNNKEL (reference sequence). The CDR3 DNA reads TGTGCCAGCAGCCAAGCAGGGGGATCCTATAATTCACCCCTCCACTTT. It encodes CASSQAGGSYNSPLHF.

The V call is TRBV2, the J call TRBJ1-5, with 8 bases that match TRBD1. Germline V CDR1 and CDR2: SNHLY, FYNNEI. V lost 6 bases to trimming and J lost 3 bases; unmatched junction nucleotides: 7. This CDR3 comprises 15 residues. The CDR3 loop is CASRPGQGPNQPQHF. The CDR3 DNA sequence: TGTGCCAGCAGGCCCGGACAGGGCCCCAATCAGCCCCAGCATTTT.

This clone was seen once. The V call is TRBV19, the J call TRBJ2-5, with TRBD2 matching 10 bases. CDR1 and CDR2 (germline): LNHDA, SQIVND (reference sequence). The CDR3 is 15 residues long. Unmatched junction bases numbered 6, after V lost 7 bases and J lost 1 base. CDR3 coding DNA: TGTGCCAGTACCATAGCGGGGGGCCCCCAAGAGACCCAGTACTTC. It encodes CASTIAGGPQETQYF.

The chain's CDR3 is CASSPRRRQGDEKLFF. The CDR3 DNA is TGTGCCAGCAGCCCCCGCCGGAGACAGGGCGACGAAAAACTGTTTTTT. The chain carries TRBV13 and TRBJ1-4; 7 bases are shared with TRBD1. Germline CDR1 is PRHDT and CDR2 is FYEKMQ (reference sequence). The CDR3 extends over 16 amino acids. The J segment lost 8 bases and the V segment lost 5 bases, leaving 14 bases of the junction unmatched.

V usage is TRBV28 and J usage is TRBJ1-2, with 12 bases matching TRBD1. CDR3 length equals 13 residues. Germline values: CDR1 MDHEN, CDR2 SYDVKM. The ends lost 9 bases at V and 4 bases at J; junction bases unmatched: 3. The CDR3 DNA reads TGTGCCAGTGGGACAGGGGGCTTCTATGGCTACACCTTC. This translates into CASGTGGFYGYTF.

The chain has TRBV24-1 and TRBJ2-2; D is possibly TRBD1 (7 bases). The CDR3 is made up of 15 amino acids. Trimming left V 3 bases short and J 6 bases short, with 13 bases between. Germline assignment: CDR1 KGHDR and CDR2 SFDVKD. CDR3: CATSDGGGAPGELFF. DNA of the CDR3: TGTGCCACCAGTGATGGAGGGGGCGCCCCCGGGGAGCTGTTTTTT.

This CDR3 is CAIMGLKETEAFF. CDR3 nucleotide sequence: TGTGCCATCATGGGGCTGAAAGAAACTGAAGCTTTCTTT. This chain uses TRBV10-3 with TRBJ1-1; D is perhaps TRBD1 (5 bases). CDR1 is ENHRY, CDR2 SYGVKD, per germline. V was pared by 7 bases and J by 5 bases, with 14 bases between. The length of the CDR3 is 13 residues.

V gene TRBV4-1 combines with J gene TRBJ1-2; D may be TRBD1 (5 bases). Germline CDR1 is MGHRA and CDR2 is YSYEKL. Between the trimmed V and J ends, which lost 1 base and 3 bases, there was a span of 18 bases. CDR3 size: 17 residues. CDR3 residues: CASSQGMTGGADYGYTF. As DNA, the CDR3 is TGCGCCAGCAGCCAAGGGATGACGGGGGGTGCGGACTATGGCTACACCTTC.

The DNA for the CDR3 is TGCGCCAGCAGCTTGGAGGGGGCGGGGTATGGCTACACCTTC. Translating gives CASSLEGAGYGYTF. This rearrangement joins TRBV5-1 to TRBJ1-2; 7 nucleotides match TRBD1. The V gene's germline CDR1 is SGHRS and CDR2 YFSETQ. V was pared by 0 bases and J by 5 bases, with 4 bases of the junction left unmatched. CDR3 size: 14 residues.

The sample holds one count of this clone. The rearrangement links TRBV27 to TRBJ1-1; TRBD1 matches 8 bases. CDR3 length equals 13 residues. In germline, CDR1 is MNHEY, CDR2 SMNVEV (reference sequence). Trimming at V came to 5 bases and at J to 6 bases, leaving 5 bases not matched to a gene. Here the CDR3 reads CASSQRTGPEAFF. CDR3 nucleotides: TGTGCCAGCAGTCAACGGACAGGGCCTGAAGCTTTCTTT.

The gene calls are TRBV5-1 and TRBJ2-1, with 9 bases fitting TRBD1. The CDR3 has 18 amino acids. The trim removed 0 bases at V and 6 bases at J, leaving 13 bases unmatched. Germline CDR1 and CDR2: SGHRS and YFSETQ. The DNA for the CDR3 is TGCGCCAGCAGCTTGGCCACACTACAGGGGGCCCCGGGCAATGAGCAGTTCTTC. Its protein is CASSLATLQGAPGNEQFF.

The CDR3 coding sequence is TGCAGCGTTGAAGATACCCAGGGGTTGAACACTGAAGCTTTCTTT. Translation gives CSVEDTQGLNTEAFF. J is TRBJ1-1 and V is TRBV29-1, with a weak D call TRBD1 (6 bases). The germline V gene encodes CDR1 SQVTM and CDR2 ANQGSEA. CDR3 length equals 15 residues. V dropped 0 bases and J dropped 0 bases, with 11 bases sitting between them.

The chain joins TRBV7-3 to TRBJ2-5; tentatively, D is TRBD1 (5 bases). The CDR3 is 13 residues long. V was clipped by 2 bases and J by 5 bases, with 9 bases between them. Germline V gene sequence: CDR1 SGHTA, CDR2 FQGTGA. DNA of the CDR3: TGTGCCAGCAGCTTAGGGGCCGGGGAGACCCAGTACTTC. Amino acid sequence: CASSLGAGETQYF. Using reference TRBV7-3 and TRBJ2-5 for the parts outside the CDR3, the full variable domain is GAGVSQTPSNKVTEKGKYVELRCDPISGHTALYWYRQSLGQGPEFLIYFQGTGAADDSGLPNDRFFAVRPEGSVSTLKIQRTERGDSAVYLCASSLGAGETQYFGPGTRLLVL.

The gene calls are TRBV12-3 or TRBV12-4 and TRBJ2-1; tentative D call: TRBD2 (5 bases). V was shortened by 5 bases and J by 12 bases, with 11 bases between the two germline ends. There are 11 residues in the CDR3. DNA for the CDR3: TGTGCCAGCAGTAAGAGGACTGCGCAGTTCTTC. This sequence encodes CASSKRTAQFF.

The chain uses TRBV19 and TRBJ1-1, with D perhaps matching TRBD1 (6 bases). Germline lookup yields CDR1 LNHDA and CDR2 SQIVND (reference sequence). Between the trimmed V and J ends, which lost 2 bases and 1 base, there was a span of 11 bases. The CDR3 is 15 residues long. CDR3 nucleotide sequence: TGTGCCAGTAGTATATACAGGGCGGCGAACACTGAAGCTTTCTTT. Its translation is CASSIYRAANTEAFF.

The chain recombines TRBV21-1 with TRBJ1-1; the DNA was not compared with TRBD1, the D call given in the table. TRBV21-1 is assigned pseudogene status. This CDR3 has 14 amino acids. The chain's CDR3 is CASSYRGGCTEAFF. The CDR3 nucleotides are TGTGCCAGCAGCTACAGGGGGGGTTGCACTGAAGCTTTCTTT.

V gene TRBV14 combines with J gene TRBJ1-2, with D possibly TRBD1 on 6 matching bases. CDR3 length: 14 residues. V was trimmed by 1 base and J by 4 bases, leaving 10 bases between them. Looked up from germline, CDR1 is SGHDN and CDR2 is FVKESK. The CDR3: CASSQGLQGYGYTF. DNA of the CDR3: TGTGCCAGCAGCCAAGGCCTACAGGGCTATGGCTACACCTTC.

V gene TRBV7-3 combines with J gene TRBJ1-1; weak D call: TRBD1 (6 bases). Trimming pared 4 bases from V and 0 bases from J, leaving 15 bases between. The germline gives CDR1 SGHTA, CDR2 FQGTGA. The CDR3 consists of 16 residues. The CDR3 nucleotides are TGTGCCAGCAGCTCGTTCGGGGGGACAATGAACACTGAAGCTTTCTTT. This codes for CASSSFGGTMNTEAFF.

This rearrangement joins TRBV7-3 to TRBJ2-2; D remains ambiguous. The CDR3 has 14 residues. The germline V gene encodes CDR1 SGHTA and CDR2 FQGTGA. Deletions cut 5 bases from V and 7 bases from J, with 14 bases between. The CDR3 spells CASSPISAGGELFF. CDR3 nucleotides: TGTGCCAGCAGCCCCATTAGTGCCGGCGGGGAGCTGTTTTTT.

This chain joins TRBV2 and TRBJ2-7; 8 bases map to TRBD1. The CDR3 covers 14 residues. From germline, CDR1 is SNHLY and CDR2 FYNNEI. With 6 bases clipped from V and 0 bases from J, the junction kept 4 bases outside the gene matches. CDR3 region: CASRLTGASYEQYF. The CDR3 bases are TGTGCCAGCAGGCTGACAGGGGCCTCCTACGAGCAGTACTTC.